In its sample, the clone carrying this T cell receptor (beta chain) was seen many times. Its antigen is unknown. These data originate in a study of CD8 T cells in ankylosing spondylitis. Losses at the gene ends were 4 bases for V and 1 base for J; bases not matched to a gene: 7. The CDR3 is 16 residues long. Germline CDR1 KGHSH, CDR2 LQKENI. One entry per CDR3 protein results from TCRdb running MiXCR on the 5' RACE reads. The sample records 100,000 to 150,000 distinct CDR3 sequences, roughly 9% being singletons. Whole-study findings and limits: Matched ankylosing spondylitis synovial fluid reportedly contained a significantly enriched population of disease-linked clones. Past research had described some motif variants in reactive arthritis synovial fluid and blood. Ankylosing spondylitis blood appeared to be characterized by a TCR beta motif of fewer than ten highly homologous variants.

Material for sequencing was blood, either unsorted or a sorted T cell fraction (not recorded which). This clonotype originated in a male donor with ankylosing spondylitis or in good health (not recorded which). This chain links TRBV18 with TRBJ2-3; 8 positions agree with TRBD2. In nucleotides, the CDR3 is TGTGCCAGCTCACTAAGCGGGAGCGGTGGCACAGATACGCAGTATTTT. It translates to CASSLSGSGGTDTQYF.